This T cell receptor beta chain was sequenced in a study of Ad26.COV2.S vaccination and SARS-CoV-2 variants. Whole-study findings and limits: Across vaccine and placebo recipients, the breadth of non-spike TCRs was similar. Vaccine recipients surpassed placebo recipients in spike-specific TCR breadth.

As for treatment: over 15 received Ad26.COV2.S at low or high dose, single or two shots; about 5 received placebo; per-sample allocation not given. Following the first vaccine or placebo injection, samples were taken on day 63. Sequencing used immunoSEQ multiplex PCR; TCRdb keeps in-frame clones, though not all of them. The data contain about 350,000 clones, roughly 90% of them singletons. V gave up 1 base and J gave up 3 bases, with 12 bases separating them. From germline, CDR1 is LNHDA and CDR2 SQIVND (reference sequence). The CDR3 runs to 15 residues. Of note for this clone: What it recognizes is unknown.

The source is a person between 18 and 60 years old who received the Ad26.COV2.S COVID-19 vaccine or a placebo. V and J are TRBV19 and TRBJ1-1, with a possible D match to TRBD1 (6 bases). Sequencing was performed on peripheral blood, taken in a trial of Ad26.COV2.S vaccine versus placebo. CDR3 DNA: TGTGCCAGTAGTATAGCTTGGAGGGGGGACACTGAAGCTTTCTTT. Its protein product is CASSIAWRGDTEAFF.